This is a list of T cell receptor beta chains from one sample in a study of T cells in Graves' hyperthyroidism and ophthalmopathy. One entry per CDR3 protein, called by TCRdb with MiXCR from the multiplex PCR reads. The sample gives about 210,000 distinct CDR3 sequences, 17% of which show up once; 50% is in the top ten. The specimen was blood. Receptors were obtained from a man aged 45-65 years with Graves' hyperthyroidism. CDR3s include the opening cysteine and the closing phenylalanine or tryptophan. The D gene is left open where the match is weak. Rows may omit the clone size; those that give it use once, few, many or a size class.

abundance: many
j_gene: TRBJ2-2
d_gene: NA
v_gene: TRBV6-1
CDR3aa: CASSARGAVGELFF
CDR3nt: TGTGCCAGCAGCGCCCGGGGGGCGGTCGGGGAGCTGTTTTTT

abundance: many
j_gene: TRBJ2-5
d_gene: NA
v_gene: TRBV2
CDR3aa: CASSRGRGQETQYF
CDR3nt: TGTGCCAGCAGTCGGGGCAGGGGACAAGAGACCCAGTACTTC

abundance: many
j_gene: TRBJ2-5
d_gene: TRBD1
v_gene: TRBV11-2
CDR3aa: CASSSWTGVETQYF
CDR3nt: TGTGCCAGCAGCTCGTGGACAGGGGTAGAGACCCAGTACTTC

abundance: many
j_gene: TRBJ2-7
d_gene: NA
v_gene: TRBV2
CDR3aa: CAVGSTSTYEQYF
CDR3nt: TGTGCCGTAGGGTCGACTAGTACCTACGAGCAGTACTTC

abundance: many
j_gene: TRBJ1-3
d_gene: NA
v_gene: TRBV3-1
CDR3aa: CASSRGVSGNTIYF
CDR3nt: TGTGCCAGCAGCCGTGGGGTATCTGGAAACACCATATATTTT

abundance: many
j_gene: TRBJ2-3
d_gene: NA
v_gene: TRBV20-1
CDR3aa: CSALGGLADTQYF
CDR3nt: TGCAGTGCCTTGGGGGGTTTGGCAGATACGCAGTATTTT

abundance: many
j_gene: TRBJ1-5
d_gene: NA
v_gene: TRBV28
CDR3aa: CASSLGHNYQPQHF
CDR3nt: TGTGCCAGCAGTTTGGGACACAACTATCAGCCCCAGCATTTT

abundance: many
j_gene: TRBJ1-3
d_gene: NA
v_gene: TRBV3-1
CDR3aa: CASSQGGPWNTIYF
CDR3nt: TGTGCCAGCAGCCAAGGTGGACCCTGGAACACCATATATTTT

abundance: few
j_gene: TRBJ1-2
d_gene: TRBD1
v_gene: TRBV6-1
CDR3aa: CTSMQGTGVRGYTF
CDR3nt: TGTACCAGCATGCAAGGGACAGGGGTTCGGGGCTACACCTTC

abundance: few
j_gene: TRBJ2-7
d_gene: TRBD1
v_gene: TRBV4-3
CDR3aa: CASSLGRQGVGSYEQYF
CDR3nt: TGCGCCAGCAGCCTTGGGAGACAGGGGGTAGGTTCCTACGAGCAGTACTTC

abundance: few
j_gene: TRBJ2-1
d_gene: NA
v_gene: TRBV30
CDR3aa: CAWSGGADYNEQFF
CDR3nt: TGTGCCTGGAGTGGTGGGGCTGACTACAATGAGCAGTTCTTC

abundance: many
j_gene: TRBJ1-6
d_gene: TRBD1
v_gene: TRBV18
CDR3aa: CASSPTDRGAPLHF
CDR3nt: TGTGCCAGCTCACCGACGGACAGGGGAGCACCCCTCCACTTT

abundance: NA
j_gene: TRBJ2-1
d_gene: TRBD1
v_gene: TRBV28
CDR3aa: CASRDRGQGEQFF
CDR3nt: TGTGCCAGCAGGGACAGGGGGCAAGGTGAGCAGTTCTTC

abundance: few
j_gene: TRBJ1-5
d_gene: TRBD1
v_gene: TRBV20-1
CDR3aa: CSASEPGQGNQPQHF
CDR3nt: TGCAGTGCCAGTGAACCGGGACAGGGGAATCAGCCCCAGCATTTT

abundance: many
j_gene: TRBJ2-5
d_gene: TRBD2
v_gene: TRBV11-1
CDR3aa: CASSPPELAGVRYF
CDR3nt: TGTGCCAGCAGCCCGCCGGAACTAGCGGGAGTACGGTACTTC

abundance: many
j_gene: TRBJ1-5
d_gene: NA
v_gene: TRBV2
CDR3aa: CASSDRQINQPQHF
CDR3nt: TGTGCCAGCAGTGACCGTCAGATCAATCAGCCCCAGCATTTT

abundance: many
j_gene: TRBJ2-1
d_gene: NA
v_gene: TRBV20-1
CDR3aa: CSARGEVLVEQFF
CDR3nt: TGCAGTGCTAGGGGCGAGGTTTTGGTTGAGCAGTTCTTC

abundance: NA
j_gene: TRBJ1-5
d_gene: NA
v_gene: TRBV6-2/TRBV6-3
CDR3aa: CASSYRYSNQPQHF
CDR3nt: TGTGCCAGCAGTTATCGGTATAGCAATCAGCCCCAGCATTTT

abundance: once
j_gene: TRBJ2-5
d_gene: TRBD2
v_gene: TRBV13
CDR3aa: CASSSGGGQETQYF
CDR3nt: TGTGCCAGCAGCAGCGGGGGCGGCCAAGAGACCCAGTACTTC

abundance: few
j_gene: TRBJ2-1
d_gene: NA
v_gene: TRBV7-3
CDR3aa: CASSLNRNEQFF
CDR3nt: TGTGCCAGCAGCTTAAACCGCAATGAGCAGTTCTTC

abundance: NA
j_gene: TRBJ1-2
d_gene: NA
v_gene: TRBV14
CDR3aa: CASSPAGTGYTF
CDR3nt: TGTGCCAGCAGCCCCGCGGGGACGGGCTACACCTTC

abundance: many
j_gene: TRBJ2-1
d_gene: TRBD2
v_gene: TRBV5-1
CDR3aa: CASSILLAGEANEQFF
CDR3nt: TGCGCCAGCAGCATCCTACTAGCGGGAGAGGCCAATGAGCAGTTCTTC

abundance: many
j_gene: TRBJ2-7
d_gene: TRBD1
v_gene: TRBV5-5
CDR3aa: CASSPTVGTVSYEQYF
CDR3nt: TGTGCCAGCAGCCCTACGGTCGGGACAGTCTCCTACGAGCAGTACTTC

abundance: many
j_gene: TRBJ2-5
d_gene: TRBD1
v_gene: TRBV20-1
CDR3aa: CSARVRTGETQYF
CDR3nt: TGCAGTGCTAGGGTCCGGACAGGAGAGACCCAGTACTTC

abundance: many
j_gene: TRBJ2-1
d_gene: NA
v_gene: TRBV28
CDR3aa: CASSFLLGNEQFF
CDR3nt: TGTGCCAGCAGTTTTCTTCTAGGCAATGAGCAGTTCTTC

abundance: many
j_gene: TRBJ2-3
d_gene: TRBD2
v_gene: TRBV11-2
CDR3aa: CASSLDFWGLAGNTDTQYF
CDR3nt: TGTGCCAGCAGCTTAGATTTTTGGGGACTAGCGGGGAACACAGATACGCAGTATTTT

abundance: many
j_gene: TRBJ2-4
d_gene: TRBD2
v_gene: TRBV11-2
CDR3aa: CASSHGRGWGIAKNIQYF
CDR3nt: TGTGCCAGCAGCCACGGGAGGGGGTGGGGTATAGCCAAAAACATTCAGTACTTC

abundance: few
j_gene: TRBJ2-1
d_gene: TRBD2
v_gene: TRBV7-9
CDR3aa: CASSPRVGLAGERSYNEQFF
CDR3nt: TGTGCCAGCAGCCCTCGGGTGGGACTAGCGGGAGAACGGTCCTACAATGAGCAGTTCTTC

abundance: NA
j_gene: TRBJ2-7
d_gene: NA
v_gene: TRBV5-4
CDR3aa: CASSYPGQTHEQYF
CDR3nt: TGTGCCAGCAGCTATCCGGGACAAACCCACGAGCAGTACTTC

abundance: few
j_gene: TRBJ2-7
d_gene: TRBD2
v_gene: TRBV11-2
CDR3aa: CASTAGLAGSYEQYF
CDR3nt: TGTGCCAGTACCGCAGGACTAGCGGGTTCCTACGAGCAGTACTTC